What follows are 18 T cell receptor beta chains derived from one specimen sequenced in a study of blood T cell repertoires in COVID-19. Produced via immunoSEQ multiplex PCR; TCRdb's table is partial and in-frame only. Of fewer than 110,000 clones in the sample, roughly 90% are singletons; the top ten hold 4% to 6%. The sample consisted of peripheral blood. The receptors derive from a man aged 35-49 years with active or convalescent COVID-19.

The chain carries TRBV11-2 and TRBJ2-2, with 8 bases aligning to TRBD2. Germline V lookup: CDR1 SGHAT, CDR2 FQNNGV. The CDR3 extends over 12 amino acids. The V and J ends lost 5 bases and 12 bases, in that order; junction bases with no gene match: 5. In DNA, the CDR3 is TGTGCCAGCAGCCCTGGGACTAGGAAGCTGTTTTTT. This gives the protein CASSPGTRKLFF. Variable domain in full (rest from reference TRBV11-2 and TRBJ2-2): EAGVAQSPRYKIIEKRQSVAFWCNPISGHATLYWYQQILGQGPKLLIQFQNNGVVDDSQLPKDRFSAERLKGVDSTLKIQPAKLEDSAVYLCASSPGTRKLFFGEGSRLTVL.

V and J are TRBV7-3 and TRBJ2-2, with 7 bases lining up with TRBD1. V lost 0 bases to trimming and J lost 6 bases; unmatched junction nucleotides: 4. CDR1 and CDR2 (germline): SGHTA, FQGTGA. CDR3 length equals 15 residues. For the CDR3, the DNA is TGTGCCAGCAGCTTAACAGGGGGCCAGGCCGGGGAGCTGTTTTTT. Its translation is CASSLTGGQAGELFF.

The chain links TRBV24-1 to TRBJ1-1, with 7 bases aligning to TRBD1. Trimming cost V 4 bases and J 5 bases; bases outside gene matches: 12. The V gene's germline CDR1 is KGHDR and CDR2 SFDVKD. This CDR3 contains 16 residues. The CDR3 loop is CATSDPRQGSGTEAFF. The CDR3 nucleotides are TGTGCCACCAGTGACCCCAGACAGGGAAGTGGAACTGAAGCTTTCTTT.

The chain links TRBV5-1 to TRBJ2-1, with a possible D match to TRBD1 (6 bases). The CDR3 has 15 amino acids. Trimming left V 6 bases short and J 5 bases short, with 18 bases between. Germline V gene sequence: CDR1 SGHRS, CDR2 YFSETQ. The CDR3 loop is CASILQPGADNEQFF. The DNA of the CDR3 is TGCGCCAGCATTTTACAGCCAGGGGCCGACAATGAGCAGTTCTTC.

The chain has TRBV27 and TRBJ2-1; 7 bases agree with TRBD1. There are 15 residues in the CDR3. Trimming took 2 bases from V and 8 from J; bases not matched to a gene: 9. The V gene's germline CDR1 is MNHEY and CDR2 SMNVEV (reference sequence). CDR3 sequence (DNA): TGTGCCAGCAGTTTAAGGGGGCTGATCCCCCATGAGCAGTTCTTC. Amino acid sequence: CASSLRGLIPHEQFF.

This chain connects TRBV7-2 to TRBJ2-7; 8 nucleotides align to TRBD2. The CDR3 is 13 residues long. The V gene's germline CDR1 is SGHTA and CDR2 FQGNSA. The V gene end was trimmed by 6 bases and the J gene end by 4 bases; junction bases not matched to a gene: 5. The CDR3 DNA follows: TGTGCCAGCAGAAGCGGGAGTGGGTACGAGCAGTACTTC. Protein: CASRSGSGYEQYF.

This clone was recorded only once. The chain joins TRBV27 to TRBJ1-2, with TRBD1 matching over 9 bases. Losses at the gene ends were 6 bases for V and 8 bases for J; bases not matched to a gene: 4. There are 12 residues in the CDR3. Germline V gene lookup returns CDR1 MNHEY and CDR2 SMNVEV (reference sequence). CDR3 coding DNA: TGTGCCAGCAGACGGGACAGGGAAGGCTACACCTTC. Its translation is CASRRDREGYTF.

The chain recombines TRBV9 with TRBJ1-6; 8 nucleotides match TRBD1. V lost 4 bases to trimming and J lost 9 bases; unmatched junction nucleotides: 9. CDR1 and CDR2 from the germline V gene are SGDLS and YYNGEE. The CDR3 is 15 amino acids. The CDR3 spells CASSPRTGSTSPLHF. The CDR3 DNA is TGTGCCAGCAGCCCGCGGACAGGGTCAACTTCACCCCTCCACTTT.

This clone came up a few times. J is TRBJ2-7 and V is TRBV6-2 or TRBV6-3, with a weak D call TRBD1 (5 bases). The V end was cut by 6 bases, the J end by 4 bases, with 22 bases between. Germline CDR1 reads MNHEY; CDR2 reads SVGEGT. This CDR3 contains 16 residues. The CDR3 sequence: CASSLTQITGDYEQYF. In DNA, the CDR3 is TGTGCCAGCAGCCTCACGCAGATCACAGGCGATTACGAGCAGTACTTC.

The chain links TRBV4-1 to TRBJ2-7, with 9 bases that match TRBD2. The CDR3 is 15 residues long. Germline V gene sequence: CDR1 MGHRA, CDR2 YSYEKL. Trimming took 2 bases from V and 7 from J; bases not matched to a gene: 9. As DNA, the CDR3 is TGCGCCAGCAGCCAATCGGGACTAGCCCGAGGGGAGCAGTACTTC. This gives the protein CASSQSGLARGEQYF.

The V and J genes are TRBV7-2 and TRBJ2-2; D not resolved. Germline lookup yields CDR1 SGHTA and CDR2 FQGNSA. This CDR3 region has 14 residues. Trimming pared 1 base from V and 1 base from J, leaving 4 bases between. CDR3 amino acids: CASSLVENTGELFF. For the CDR3, the DNA is TGTGCCAGCAGCTTAGTAGAGAACACCGGGGAGCTGTTTTTT.

The CDR3 region is CSASRLNTEAFF. The CDR3 DNA reads as TGCAGCGCCTCTAGGTTGAACACTGAAGCTTTCTTT. This chain uses TRBV29-1 with TRBJ1-1; D gene uncertain. The CDR3 has 12 amino acids. Germline CDR1 reads SQVTM; CDR2 reads ANQGSEA. Trimming removed 7 bases from V and 0 bases from J, with 9 bases in between.

The chain has TRBV7-8 and TRBJ2-7, with D possibly matching TRBD2 (5 bases). The CDR3 is 15 amino acids. Trimming cost V 1 base and J 7 bases, with 17 bases left between them. Looked up from germline, CDR1 is SGHVS and CDR2 is FQNEAQ. CDR3 residues: CASSLVASGAKEQYF. CDR3 DNA sequence: TGTGCCAGCAGCTTAGTGGCCAGCGGAGCGAAAGAGCAGTACTTC.

The V call is TRBV27, the J call TRBJ2-7, with TRBD2 matching over 8 bases. Trimming removed 6 bases from V and 0 bases from J; junction bases left unmatched: 4. Per germline, CDR1 MNHEY and CDR2 SMNVEV (reference sequence). This CDR3 has 14 amino acids. CDR3 in DNA: TGTGCCAGCAGACCAGCGGGAGCCTCCTACGAGCAGTACTTC. Residues: CASRPAGASYEQYF.

The chain carries TRBV18 and TRBJ1-2; 8 bases are a match to TRBD1. Trimming removed 0 bases from V and 5 bases from J; junction bases left unmatched: 11. CDR1 and CDR2 (germline): KGHSH, LQKENI. This CDR3 is built from 17 residues. For the CDR3, the DNA is TGTGCCAGCTCACCACCCGGGACAGGACCTACCCCATATGGCTACACCTTC. Its translation: CASSPPGTGPTPYGYTF.

The chain couples TRBV30 to TRBJ2-7; a possible D gene is TRBD2 (6 bases). There are 15 residues in the CDR3. Germline V CDR1 and CDR2: GTSNPN, SVGIG (reference sequence). V was pared by 4 bases and J by 7 bases, with 23 bases between. The CDR3 loop reads CAWTATGRTYWEQYF. The CDR3 DNA reads as TGTGCCTGGACCGCTACCGGGAGAACCTACTGGGAGCAGTACTTC. The variable domain in full, completed from reference TRBV30 and TRBJ2-7, reads SQTIHQWPATLVQPVGSPLSLECTVEGTSNPNLYWYRQAAGRGLQLLFYSVGIGQISSEVPQNLSASRPQDRQFILSSKKLLLSDSGFYLCAWTATGRTYWEQYFGPGTRLTVT.

The rearrangement links TRBV7-2 to TRBJ2-7; no definite D call. The CDR3 extends over 14 amino acids. The V gene's germline CDR1 is SGHTA and CDR2 FQGNSA. The V end lost 2 bases, the J end lost 2 bases, and 10 bases lay between the germline ends. CDR3 amino acids: CASSLSRQTYEQYF. CDR3 nucleotide sequence: TGTGCCAGCAGCTTATCCAGGCAGACCTACGAGCAGTACTTC.

This clone was observed a handful of times. This sequence joins TRBV29-1 and TRBJ2-1, with D possibly matching TRBD2 (5 bases). Germline V gene lookup returns CDR1 SQVTM and CDR2 ANQGSEA. V was clipped by 3 bases and J by 8 bases, with 5 bases between them. The CDR3 spans 10 residues. The chain's CDR3 is CSVDSDEQFF. The CDR3 DNA sequence: TGCAGCGTTGATAGCGATGAGCAGTTCTTC.